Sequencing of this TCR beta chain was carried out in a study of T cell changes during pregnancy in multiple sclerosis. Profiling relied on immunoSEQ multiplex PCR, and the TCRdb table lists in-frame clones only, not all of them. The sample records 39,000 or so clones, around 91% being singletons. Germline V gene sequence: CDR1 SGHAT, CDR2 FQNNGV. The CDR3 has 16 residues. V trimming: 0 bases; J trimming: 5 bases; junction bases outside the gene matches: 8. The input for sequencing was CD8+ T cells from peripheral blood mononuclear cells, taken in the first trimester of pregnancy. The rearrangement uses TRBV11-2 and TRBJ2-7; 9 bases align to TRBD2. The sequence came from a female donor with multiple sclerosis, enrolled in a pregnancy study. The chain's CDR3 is CASSLEVSGSFHEQYF. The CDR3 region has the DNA TGTGCCAGCAGCTTAGAGGTTAGCGGGAGTTTCCACGAGCAGTACTTC. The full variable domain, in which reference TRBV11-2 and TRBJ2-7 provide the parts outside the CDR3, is EAGVAQSPRYKIIEKRQSVAFWCNPISGHATLYWYQQILGQGPKLLIQFQNNGVVDDSQLPKDRFSAERLKGVDSTLKIQPAKLEDSAVYLCASSLEVSGSFHEQYFGPGTRLTVT.